This TCR beta chain was sequenced for a study of blood T cell repertoires in COVID-19. Whole-study context: The origin of the acute and convalescent COVID-19 samples was the United States, Italy and Spain. PBMCs, B-cell-depleted T cells, or T cells provided the cDNA or gDNA that made up the material.

This CDR3 spans 15 amino acids. Germline lookup yields CDR1 SGDLS and CDR2 YYNGEE. Per the original methods: Amplification of reference gene primers provided the estimated nucleated cell counts. Sequenced by immunoSEQ multiplex PCR; TCRdb stores in-frame clones only, minus some. The D gene and trimming were derived from the DNA, and the V and J assignments and clone size from that table. The table lists some 130,000 clones, about 70% of them singletons, with less than 2.5% in the top ten. With respect to this clone: One junction end disagrees with the germline gene, perhaps due to a read error.

The sequencing sample was made of peripheral blood. The sequence was collected from a woman in her sixties or seventies with acute or convalescent COVID-19. The chain has TRBV9 and TRBJ1-4; 7 bases map to TRBD1. Here the CDR3 reads CASSSQTGNNEKLYW. The DNA for the CDR3 is TGTGCCAGCAGCTCACAGACAGGGAATAATGAAAAACTTTATTGG. The full variable domain, completed using reference TRBV9 and TRBJ1-4, is DSGVTQTPKHLITATGQRVTLRCSPRSGDLSVYWYQQSLDQGLQFLIQYYNGEERAKGNILERFSAQQFPDLHSELNLSSLELGDSALYFCASSSQTGNNEKLYWGSGTQLSVL.